This T cell receptor beta chain derives from a study of vaccination and CD4 T cells after COVID-19. Study-level background: Median time from second vaccine dose to sampling was 72 days (14 to 241).

The Oncomine TCR Beta short-read assay sequenced DNA from cultured CD4+ T cells. From the PCR reads, TCRdb called clonotypes with MiXCR, one entry per CDR3 protein. In the table there are nearly 25,000 distinct CDR3 sequences, approximately 28% of which are singletons. Germline V gene data show CDR1 as MDHEN and CDR2 as SYDVKM. J was trimmed by 1 base and V by 7 bases; bases with no gene match: 19. This CDR3 contains 19 residues. Noted time point: late sampling 161 to 241 days after vaccination in a few convalescent patients. Sample treatment: roughly 11-day PBMC culture with coronavirus spike peptide pools or control peptides (ViraFEST assay). A word on this clonotype: Its target is unknown.

This TCR was recovered from a human donor who had recovered from COVID-19. Specimen: CD4+ T cells from blood, cultured in vitro, collected about 7 months after SARS-CoV-2 vaccination. The chain combines TRBV28 with TRBJ1-2; 9 nucleotides match TRBD1. CDR3: CASTLMRWDRDLHNYGYTF. DNA of the CDR3: TGTGCCAGCACCTTGATGCGGTGGGACAGGGACCTCCATAACTATGGCTACACCTTC.